Listed here is a single TCR beta chain. This CDR3 is 13 amino acids long. Looked up from germline, CDR1 is MNHEY and CDR2 is SVGEGT. V gave up 6 bases and J gave up 4 bases; unmatched junction bases: 3. With a J-beta primer mix and a sample-barcoded 5' primer, a second PCR ran about 7 to 11 cycles. TCRdb re-called the 5' RACE reads through MiXCR, storing one row per CDR3 protein. The sample shows roughly 900,000 distinct CDR3 sequences, under 50% of them seen only once. This specimen belongs to a study of blood T cells in healthy people across ages. At the level of the study: Through template switching, about one barcoded beta molecule was captured per two T cells, as measured in model experiments.

This TCR derives from a man aged 25 to 40 in good health. The sample taken for sequencing was blood. The V call is TRBV6-2 or TRBV6-3, the J call TRBJ2-5, with TRBD1 matching 9 bases. CDR3 in DNA: TGTGCCAGCAGGGGACAGGGAGTAGAGACCCAGTACTTC. As protein: CASRGQGVETQYF.